These 21 T cell receptor beta chains were all obtained from the same sample, sequenced in a study of cytomegalovirus exposure and HLA in healthy donors. In the PCR, 60 Vbeta and 13 Jbeta primers were used. Measured with immunoSEQ multiplex PCR; TCRdb has only the in-frame clones, and not every one. The data show about 61,000 clones, with around 75% seen just once and just over 50% held by the top ten. Sequencing input: PBMCs. The receptors shown here come from a man over 45 in good health and CMV-seropositive.

The rearrangement links TRBV2 to TRBJ2-5, with D tentatively TRBD2 (6 bases). Trimming pared 9 bases from V and 4 bases from J, leaving 21 bases between. The CDR3 is 15 residues long. Germline CDR1 and CDR2: SNHLY and FYNNEI. CDR3 sequence: CASGLAGNSGETQYF. The CDR3 DNA is TGTGCCAGTGGTCTTGCGGGGAATTCAGGAGAGACCCAGTACTTC. Drawing the rest from reference TRBV2 and TRBJ2-5, the complete variable domain is EPEVTQTPSHQVTQMGQEVILRCVPISNHLYFYWYRQILGQKVEFLVSFYNNEISEKSEIFDDQFSVERPDGSNFTLKIRSTKLEDSAMYFCASGLAGNSGETQYFGPGTRLLVL.

The chain recombines TRBV15 with TRBJ2-1; D is perhaps TRBD2 (6 bases). The germline V gene has CDR1 LNHNV and CDR2 YYDKDF (reference sequence). The V end lost 3 bases, the J end lost 9 bases, and 18 bases lay between the germline ends. CDR3 size: 15 residues. The CDR3 loop reads CATSSPGRREFEQFF. The CDR3 nucleotides read TGTGCCACCAGCAGTCCGGGACGGAGGGAGTTTGAGCAGTTCTTC.

V and J are TRBV28 and TRBJ2-6, with a weak D call TRBD1 (6 bases). The CDR3 contains 14 residues. Deletions cut 6 bases from V and 0 bases from J, with 6 bases between. Germline V gene sequence: CDR1 MDHEN, CDR2 SYDVKM. DNA for the CDR3: TGTGCCAGCAGGGACAGCTCTGGGGCCAACGTCCTGACTTTC. The encoded protein is CASRDSSGANVLTF.

The chain recombines TRBV4-1 with TRBJ2-1; TRBD1 matches at 8 bases. The CDR3 has 18 amino acids. V trimming: 0 bases; J trimming: 7 bases; junction bases outside the gene matches: 14. The V gene's germline CDR1 is MGHRA and CDR2 YSYEKL. The CDR3 DNA reads TGCGCCAGCAGCCAAGAAGTGTTGGACAGGGCTAGGGGGAATGAGCAGTTCTTC. It is translated as CASSQEVLDRARGNEQFF.

In its sample, this clone was seen a few times. J is TRBJ2-6 and V is TRBV19; no clear D. V lost 2 bases, J lost 13 bases, and 12 bases lay in between. The length of the CDR3 is 13 residues. In germline, CDR1 is LNHDA, CDR2 SQIVND (reference sequence). The CDR3 reads CASSISNYEVLTF. The CDR3 nucleotides are TGTGCCAGTAGTATATCAAACTACGAGGTCCTGACTTTC.

The chain couples TRBV27 to TRBJ2-7, with 11 bases fitting TRBD1. The junction had 4 bases not matched to a gene; V was cut back by 6 bases and J by 6 bases. The germline gives CDR1 MNHEY, CDR2 SMNVEV (reference sequence). This CDR3 has 13 residues. In DNA form, the CDR3 reads TGTGCCAGCAGCCAGGACAGGGGGCGCGAGCAGTACTTC. This codes for CASSQDRGREQYF.

The chain recombines TRBV2 with TRBJ2-1, with D possibly matching TRBD1 (5 bases). V dropped 0 bases and J dropped 1 base, with 10 bases sitting between them. Germline loops: CDR1 SNHLY, CDR2 FYNNEI. CDR3 length: 16 residues. The CDR3 loop reads CASSEAGVLSYNEQFF. DNA of the CDR3: TGTGCCAGCAGTGAAGCAGGGGTTCTTTCCTACAATGAGCAGTTCTTC.

Points on this clone: Germline and junction disagree at one end, which may indicate a read error. CDR3 bases: TGTTCCAGCAGCTTAAAGGGAGATCAGCCCCAGCATTTT. It encodes CSSSLKGDQPQHF. The chain carries TRBV7-9 and TRBJ1-5, with D unresolved. Germline lookup yields CDR1 SEHNR and CDR2 FQNEAQ (reference sequence). This CDR3 is built from 13 residues.

This clone was counted a single time. V gene TRBV7-2 combines with J gene TRBJ2-2; D perhaps matches TRBD1 (5 bases). The CDR3 spans 15 residues. In germline, CDR1 is SGHTA, CDR2 FQGNSA. The germline V and J ends were trimmed by 5 bases and 9 bases, with 19 bases remaining between them. The chain's CDR3 is CASSLGQASVWELFF. DNA for the CDR3: TGTGCCAGCAGCCTTGGACAAGCGTCTGTTTGGGAGCTGTTTTTT. Supplemented by reference TRBV7-2 and TRBJ2-2, the full variable domain reads GAGVSQSPSNKVTEKGKDVELRCDPISGHTALYWYRQSLGQGLEFLIYFQGNSAPDKSGLPSDRFSAERTGGSVSTLTIQRTQQEDSAVYLCASSLGQASVWELFFGEGSRLTVL.

The chain combines TRBV11-2 with TRBJ2-1; 7 nucleotides match TRBD1. With V trimmed by 3 bases and J by 4 bases, 6 bases remained unmatched. The CDR3 has 15 residues. CDR1 is SGHAT, CDR2 FQNNGV, per germline. The CDR3 sequence is CASSLSLGQYNEQFF. CDR3 DNA sequence: TGTGCCAGCAGCTTGAGCCTGGGACAGTACAATGAGCAGTTCTTC.

The genes are TRBV28 and TRBJ1-4; perhaps TRBD1 as D (5 bases). CDR1 is MDHEN, CDR2 SYDVKM, per germline. The CDR3 has 14 amino acids. V was pared by 7 bases and J by 8 bases, with 17 bases between. The CDR3, as DNA: TGTGCCAGCACCTCCGGGAGGGGTGGAGAAAAACTGTTTTTT. Amino acids: CASTSGRGGEKLFF.

V and J are TRBV2 and TRBJ1-2; TRBD1 matches 9 bases. Germline V CDR1 and CDR2: SNHLY, FYNNEI. J lost 8 bases, V lost 2 bases, and 3 bases had no gene match. This CDR3 has 13 amino acids. As DNA, the CDR3 is TGTGCCAGCAGTGAAACAGGGGGCAGAGGCTACACCTTC. Amino acids: CASSETGGRGYTF.

This chain joins TRBV27 and TRBJ2-2; 8 bases fit TRBD1. After removal of 2 bases from V and 5 bases from J, the junction contained 4 bases not matched to a gene. The CDR3 runs to 15 residues. CDR1 MNHEY and CDR2 SMNVEV come from the germline V gene (reference sequence). In DNA form, the CDR3 reads TGTGCCAGCAGTTTACAGGGGGCGCGGACCGGGGAGCTGTTTTTT. Protein sequence: CASSLQGARTGELFF.

This clone was picked up a small number of times. The chain is built from TRBV15 and TRBJ2-1; D perhaps matches TRBD2 (6 bases). Per germline, CDR1 LNHNV and CDR2 YYDKDF (reference sequence). The germline V and J ends were trimmed by 0 bases and 9 bases, with 18 bases remaining between them. The CDR3 extends over 16 amino acids. The CDR3 DNA reads TGTGCCACCAGCAGAGAGCGGGAAGTGAATGTAATTGAGCAGTTCTTC. Amino acid sequence: CATSREREVNVIEQFF.

The J gene is TRBJ2-7, the V gene TRBV5-1; no clear D gene. CDR3 size: 14 residues. Trimming shortened V by 1 base and J by 2 bases, and 10 bases separated the two germline ends. CDR1 SGHRS and CDR2 YFSETQ come from the germline V gene. In DNA, the CDR3 is TGCGCCAGCAGCTTGTACCGTGAGGCCTACGAGCAGTACTTC. Amino acids: CASSLYREAYEQYF.

This sequence joins TRBV28 and TRBJ2-4; the match to TRBD2 covers 8 bases. With 6 bases clipped from V and 0 bases from J, the junction kept 7 bases outside the gene matches. Germline-derived CDR1 and CDR2 are MDHEN and SYDVKM. The CDR3 has 16 residues. The CDR3 protein is CASSRERELAKNIQYF. The CDR3 DNA sequence: TGTGCCAGCAGCCGCGAGCGGGAGTTAGCCAAAAACATTCAGTACTTC.

The CDR3 bases are TGTGCCAGCAGCATTCGACAGGAGACCACAGATACGCAGTATTTT. This gives the protein CASSIRQETTDTQYF. This chain links TRBV6-1 with TRBJ2-3; tentatively, D is TRBD1 (6 bases). The V and J ends lost 6 bases and 2 bases respectively, with 15 bases between them. CDR3 length equals 15 residues. The germline gives CDR1 MNHNS, CDR2 SASEGT.

The V gene is TRBV27, the J gene TRBJ2-2, with TRBD2 identical over 7 bases. After removal of 6 bases from V and 4 bases from J, the junction contained 8 bases not matched to a gene. Germline V gives CDR1 MNHEY, CDR2 SMNVEV (reference sequence). This CDR3 comprises 15 residues. Written as DNA, the CDR3 is TGTGCCAGCAGCTCTCTCCCGGGGGGCACCGGGGAGCTGTTTTTT. Amino acid sequence: CASSSLPGGTGELFF.

V is TRBV7-8 and J is TRBJ2-7; the D gene is possibly TRBD2 (6 bases). The CDR3 covers 16 residues. Germline V gene data show CDR1 as SGHVS and CDR2 as FQNEAQ. Deletions cut 5 bases from V and 3 bases from J, with 20 bases between. The CDR3, as DNA: TGTGCCAGCAGCCATCGGTCTGGGGACTTAGTCTACGAGCAGTACTTC. Residues: CASSHRSGDLVYEQYF.

This sequence joins TRBV19 and TRBJ2-6; a possible D gene is TRBD1 (5 bases). CDR3 length: 17 residues. Between the trimmed V and J ends, which lost 7 bases and 2 bases, there was a span of 18 bases. Germline CDR1 and CDR2: LNHDA and SQIVND (reference sequence). The CDR3 bases are TGTGCCAGTACCTCTTCGCAGGGTCTAGCTGGGGCCAACGTCCTGACTTTC. Residues: CASTSSQGLAGANVLTF. The whole variable domain, filled in from reference TRBV19 and TRBJ2-6, reads DGGITQSPKYLFRKEGQNVTLSCEQNLNHDAMYWYRQDPGQGLRLIYYSQIVNDFQKGDIAEGYSVSREKKESFPLTVTSAQKNPTAFYLCASTSSQGLAGANVLTFGAGSRLTVL.

V is TRBV15 and J is TRBJ1-2, with D possibly matching TRBD1 (5 bases). This CDR3 region has 16 residues. Germline V gene data show CDR1 as LNHNV and CDR2 as YYDKDF (reference sequence). Trimming took off 3 bases at V and 4 bases at J, with 18 bases between the two ends. The CDR3 DNA is TGTGCCACCAGCAGTGACGCGGGGGAATGGAGCTATGGCTACACCTTC. Amino acids: CATSSDAGEWSYGYTF. Full variable domain (remainder filled in from reference TRBV15 and TRBJ1-2): DAMVIQNPRYQVTQFGKPVTLSCSQTLNHNVMYWYQQKSSQAPKLLFHYYDKDFNNEADTPDNFQSRRPNTSFCFLDIRSPGLGDTAMYLCATSSDAGEWSYGYTFGSGTRLTVV.